The 7 T cell receptor beta chains below all came from one sample that was sequenced in a study of blood T cell repertoires in COVID-19. Clones were sequenced by immunoSEQ multiplex PCR, and TCRdb holds only the in-frame ones, with some missing. The sample includes approximately 300,000 clones, around 92% of them seen just once. Sequencing used peripheral blood. The receptors were sampled from a man in his late teens or twenties who had recovered from COVID-19.

J is TRBJ2-3 and V is TRBV4-1; 7 positions match TRBD2. The germline V gene has CDR1 MGHRA and CDR2 YSYEKL. V lost 5 bases and J lost 4; bases outside the gene matches: 12. The CDR3 is 16 amino acids. For the CDR3, the DNA is TGCGCCAGCAGCGCGGGGGTCGGCCGGAACGCAGATACGCAGTATTTT. Protein sequence: CASSAGVGRNADTQYF.

The chain links TRBV6-6 to TRBJ2-5, with 10 bases that match TRBD1. The V gene end was trimmed by 5 bases and the J gene end by 1 base; junction bases not matched to a gene: 7. Looked up from germline, CDR1 is MNHNY and CDR2 is SVGAGI (reference sequence). This CDR3 region has 16 residues. In DNA form, the CDR3 reads TGTGCCAGCAGTATCTCAAGGACAGGGGGCCAAGAGACCCAGTACTTC. Protein product: CASSISRTGGQETQYF.

This clone was counted a few times. The CDR3 reads CASSRRVMGAHFSYNEQFF. CDR3 nucleotides: TGTGCCAGCAGCCGTCGGGTGATGGGGGCGCATTTCTCCTACAATGAGCAGTTCTTC. V usage is TRBV11-2 and J usage is TRBJ2-1, with D possibly matching TRBD1 (6 bases). Germline CDR1 and CDR2: SGHAT and FQNNGV. The CDR3 is 19 residues long. Trimming shortened V by 5 bases and J by 0 bases, and 23 bases separated the two germline ends.

This rearrangement joins TRBV30 to TRBJ2-5; D is possibly TRBD1 (6 bases). V was pared by 5 bases and J by 0 bases, with 13 bases between. There are 14 residues in the CDR3. CDR1 and CDR2 from the germline V gene are GTSNPN and SVGIG (reference sequence). This CDR3 is CAWSRQEYQETQYF. The DNA of the CDR3 is TGTGCCTGGTCAAGACAGGAGTACCAAGAGACCCAGTACTTC.

The chain links TRBV3-1 (or the pseudogene TRBV3-2) to TRBJ2-2, with TRBD2 identical over 15 bases. Germline V lookup: CDR1 LGHDT, CDR2 YNNKEL (reference sequence). This CDR3 region has 20 residues. V lost 1 base to trimming and J lost 3 bases; unmatched junction nucleotides: 9. The CDR3 loop reads CASSQVWTSGGAFYTGELFF. The CDR3 DNA sequence: TGTGCCAGCAGCCAAGTTTGGACTAGCGGGGGGGCGTTCTACACCGGGGAGCTGTTTTTT.

The chain recombines TRBV29-1 with TRBJ1-5; no clear D gene. The germline V gene has CDR1 SQVTM and CDR2 ANQGSEA. The CDR3 spans 13 residues. V lost 5 bases, J lost 8 bases, and 16 bases lay in between. The CDR3 region has the DNA TGCAGCGTTCGCGATAGCGTTAGGGAGCCCCAGCATTTT. It specifies CSVRDSVREPQHF.

The sample holds a few counts of this clone. The chain uses TRBV6-4 and TRBJ2-1, with 9 bases lining up with TRBD2. The germline CDR1 and CDR2 sequences are MRHNA and SNTAGT. The CDR3 covers 16 residues. With 3 bases clipped from V and 3 bases from J, the junction kept 6 bases outside the gene matches. The CDR3 sequence: CASSEYTSGRYNEQFF. DNA for the CDR3: TGTGCCAGCAGTGAGTACACTAGCGGGCGCTACAATGAGCAGTTCTTC.